A selection of T cell receptor beta chains follows, all from one sample in a study of blood T cell repertoires in COVID-19. Profiling relied on immunoSEQ multiplex PCR, and the TCRdb table lists in-frame clones only, not all of them. The repertoire holds about 210,000 clones, with approximately 84% as singletons. Sequences were obtained from peripheral blood. These receptors all stem from a woman aged 50 to 60 with active or convalescent COVID-19. CDR3s include the opening cysteine and the closing phenylalanine or tryptophan. D genes are given only for firm matches. Size values are once, few and many counts, or a class for expanded clones, and some rows have none.

size,D,V,J,DNA,CDR3
.,.,TRBV5-4,TRBJ2-5,TGTGCCAGCAGCTTGATGACTCGTCCTCTAGAGACCCAGTACTTC,CASSLMTRPLETQYF
.,.,TRBV6-5,TRBJ2-2,TGTGCCGCCGGTGGGGGGGCAGGTAGGACCGGGGAGCTGTTTTTT,CAAGGGAGRTGELFF
.,TRBD2,TRBV5-6,TRBJ2-3,TGTGCCAGCAGCCTCTTAGCGGGGGGCCACGATACGCAGTATTTT,CASSLLAGGHDTQYF
.,.,TRBV7-9,TRBJ1-3,TGTGCCAGCAGCCTAGTCACCGGGGGAAACACCATATATTTT,CASSLVTGGNTIYF
few,.,TRBV7-9,TRBJ1-1,TGTGCCAGCAGCTTAGGACAGCAAGCTTTCTTT,CASSLGQQAFF
.,.,TRBV6-5,TRBJ2-3,TGTGCCAGCAGTTACTCCAACACAGATACGCAGTATTTT,CASSYSNTDTQYF
.,TRBD1,TRBV10-3,TRBJ1-6,TGTGCCATCAGTGAGACAGGGGGTTCACCCCTCCACTTT,CAISETGGSPLHF
.,TRBD2,TRBV6-5,TRBJ2-7,TGTGCCAGCAGCCGGGGACTAGCGGGAGACGAGCAGTACTTC,CASSRGLAGDEQYF
once,.,TRBV9,TRBJ2-7,TGTGCCAGCAGCCCAGGGGGAGGAACCTACGAGCAGTACTTC,CASSPGGGTYEQYF
.,TRBD1,TRBV2,TRBJ2-3,TGTGCCAGCAGTGAACAGGGACAGGGGGCTGATACGCAGTATTTT,CASSEQGQGADTQYF
.,TRBD1,TRBV12-3/TRBV12-4,TRBJ1-3,TGTGCCAGCAGTTTAACGGGACAGGGGGATTTT,CASSLTGQGDF
.,.,TRBV5-1,TRBJ2-1,TGCGCCAGCAGCTTTGGCGGGGCCTCCTACAATGAGCAGTTCTTC,CASSFGGASYNEQFF
.,TRBD1,TRBV19,TRBJ1-1,TGTGCCACCCGGGACAGAGGGACTGAAGCTTTCTTT,CATRDRGTEAFF
.,.,TRBV5-1,TRBJ1-1,TGCGCCAGCAGCTTGGATCGGTGGAACACTGAAGCTTTCTTT,CASSLDRWNTEAFF
.,TRBD2,TRBV2,TRBJ2-1,TGTGCCAGCATATTAGCGGGGGCATACAATGAGCAGTTCTTC,CASILAGAYNEQFF
.,.,TRBV19,TRBJ1-5,TGTGCCAGTAGCCCACAGGGTAGCAATCAGCCCCAGCATTTT,CASSPQGSNQPQHF
.,TRBD1,TRBV7-9,TRBJ2-1,TGTGCCATCAGGAAGCCGGGACAGGGGATGTATGAGCAGTTCTTC,CAIRKPGQGMYEQFF
.,.,TRBV11-3,TRBJ1-1,TGTGCCAGCAGCTTACACGGAGGGACAGCTTTCTTT,CASSLHGGTAFF
.,.,TRBV7-3,TRBJ2-2,TGTGCCAGCAGCTTGACAGGCAGGAACACCGGGGAGCTGTTTTTT,CASSLTGRNTGELFF
.,.,TRBV7-6,TRBJ2-7,TGTGCCAGCAGCTTACAGACAGAGACGCAGTACTTC,CASSLQTETQYF
.,TRBD2,TRBV10-3,TRBJ2-3,TGTGCCATCAGGGGGACTAGCGGCTACACAGATACGCAGTATTTT,CAIRGTSGYTDTQYF
few,.,TRBV27,TRBJ1-2,TGTGCCAGCGCCGGGTTCCGAGCTAACTATGGCTACACCTTC,CASAGFRANYGYTF
.,.,TRBV2,TRBJ1-3,TGTGCCAGCATCCCCGAAGCAGGGCTGGCGGGAAACACCATATATTTT,CASIPEAGLAGNTIYF
once,TRBD1,TRBV3-1/TRBV3-2,TRBJ1-3,TGTGCCAGCAGCAGACGGGACAGCTCTGGAAACACCATATATTTT,CASSRRDSSGNTIYF
.,TRBD1,TRBV6-5,TRBJ2-7,TGTGCCAGCACCCGGGACAGGAGCTCCTACGAGCAGTACTTC,CASTRDRSSYEQYF
.,.,TRBV6-5,TRBJ1-2,TGTGCCAGCAGGGACAGCGTCTATGGCTACACCTTC,CASRDSVYGYTF
.,TRBD1,TRBV27,TRBJ1-5,TGTGCCAGCAGACAAGGGGCGGGACAGGGGAATCAGCCCCAGCATTTT,CASRQGAGQGNQPQHF
once,.,TRBV2,TRBJ1-4,TGTGCCAGCAGTTTCGGCGGGGGGTCAAATGAAAAACTGTTTTTT,CASSFGGGSNEKLFF
.,.,TRBV21-1,TRBJ2-5,TGTGCCAGCACCAACTCGCAGCGGGTACAAGAGACCCAGTACTTC,CASTNSQRVQETQYF
.,TRBD2,TRBV5-4,TRBJ2-1,TGTGCCAGCAGCCCAGTAGCGGGCGGCTCCTACAATGAGCAGTTCTTC,CASSPVAGGSYNEQFF
.,TRBD2,TRBV11-3,TRBJ2-3,TGTGCCAGCAGTTCTAGCGGGGGGGCGCGCCGAGATACGCAGTATTTT,CASSSSGGARRDTQYF
many,TRBD1,TRBV5-1,TRBJ2-1,TGCGCCAGCAGCGCACGCCCCGGGACAGGGGCGTCCAATGAGCAGTTCTTC,CASSARPGTGASNEQFF
.,.,TRBV5-1,TRBJ2-5,TGCGCCAGCAGCTTCACGTTATCAGGGTCCCAGTACTTC,CASSFTLSGSQYF
.,TRBD2,TRBV28,TRBJ2-2,TGTGCCAGCAGGACGGCTAGCGGGCCGAACACCGGGGAGCTGTTTTTT,CASRTASGPNTGELFF
.,TRBD1,TRBV7-9,TRBJ1-2,TGTGCCAGCAGCTTCTCGACAGGGACTAACTATGGCTACACCTTC,CASSFSTGTNYGYTF
.,TRBD1,TRBV15,TRBJ2-2,TGTGCCACGCAGACAGGGGCGAACACCGGGGAGCTGTTTTTT,CATQTGANTGELFF
.,TRBD2,TRBV10-3,TRBJ2-7,TGTGCCATCAGTGGCGGGAGTGACTCCTACGAGCAGTACTTC,CAISGGSDSYEQYF
.,TRBD2,TRBV5-6,TRBJ2-7,TGTGCCAGCAGCCCGCCGGGACTAGCGGGGGGGGAGCAGTACTTC,CASSPPGLAGGEQYF
once,TRBD1,TRBV5-1,TRBJ1-5,TGCGCCAGCAGCGTAGGGGGCGCCGGCAATCAGCCCCAGCATTTT,CASSVGGAGNQPQHF
once,TRBD1,TRBV5-6,TRBJ1-2,TGTGCCAGCAGCTATGACAGGGGGCGTAACTATGGCTACACCTTC,CASSYDRGRNYGYTF
.,TRBD1,TRBV2,TRBJ1-4,TGTGCCAGCGGGGGACAGGCTAATGAAAAACTGTTTTTT,CASGGQANEKLFF
.,.,TRBV2,TRBJ1-1,TGTGCCAGCAGCAAGGGAGGGGACACTGAAGCTTTCTTT,CASSKGGDTEAFF
.,.,TRBV3-1/TRBV3-2,TRBJ2-2,TGTGCCAGCAGCCAAGTCACAGGGACCGGGGAGCTGTTTTTT,CASSQVTGTGELFF
once,TRBD1,TRBV29-1,TRBJ2-7,TGCAGCGTTGTCACGTCAGGGGGCTACGAGCAGTACTTC,CSVVTSGGYEQYF
.,.,TRBV29-1,TRBJ2-5,TGCAGCGTTGAAGTTGAGGGATTGGAGACCCAGTACTTC,CSVEVEGLETQYF
.,.,TRBV7-8,TRBJ2-2,TGTGCCAGCAGCTTTGGGGGGGCCTACACCGGGGAGCTGTTTTTT,CASSFGGAYTGELFF
.,.,TRBV5-1,TRBJ1-1,TGCGCCAGCAGCCTAACACAGGGCTGGCAAACTGAAGCTTTCTTT,CASSLTQGWQTEAFF
.,.,TRBV10-3,TRBJ1-3,TGTGCCATCAGTGAGTCGCGGTTGCTTACAGGAAACACCATATATTTT,CAISESRLLTGNTIYF
.,.,TRBV28,TRBJ1-1,TGTGCCAGCAGTTTATTTGGGGGCGCTAACACTGAAGCTTTCTTT,CASSLFGGANTEAFF
.,TRBD2,TRBV11-2,TRBJ2-5,TGTGCCAGCAGCTTAGATCGCGCGGGGGGACGAGAGACCCAGTACTTC,CASSLDRAGGRETQYF
.,.,TRBV11-1,TRBJ2-3,TGTGCCAGCAGCTTGGCGGCTCCTCTGACAGATACGCAGTATTTT,CASSLAAPLTDTQYF
.,.,TRBV19,TRBJ1-2,TGTGCCAGTAGGGGTCCGACACAGTTTTATGGCTACACCTTC,CASRGPTQFYGYTF
.,.,TRBV9,TRBJ1-1,TGTGCCAGCAGCCCACACGCACAGAACACTGAAGCTTTCTTT,CASSPHAQNTEAFF
.,TRBD2,TRBV13,TRBJ2-3,TGTGCCAGCAGCTCGATGCATAGCGGGGGGGGAGATACGCAGTATTTT,CASSSMHSGGGDTQYF
.,TRBD1,TRBV12-5,TRBJ2-1,TGTGCTAGTGGTTTGGTCACAGGGGAGAAGGGAAATGAGCAGTTCTTC,CASGLVTGEKGNEQFF